This TCR beta chain derives from a study of CD8+ T cells in alopecia areata. Overall study results and limits: Scalp samples also yield sequences of resident alphabeta T cells from normal skin.

This clone was counted only a few times. No antigen is known for it. RNA extraction was followed by reverse transcription into cDNA, which acted as the sequencing template. Clones were sequenced by immunoSEQ multiplex PCR, and TCRdb holds only the in-frame ones, with some missing. This sample has more than 150,000 clones, with 50% to 70% found just once. Germline values: CDR1 SQVTM, CDR2 ANQGSEA. The length of the CDR3 is 13 residues. V dropped 7 bases and J dropped 3 bases, with 13 bases sitting between them. The genes are TRBV29-1 and TRBJ1-5; D might be TRBD1 (5 bases). The sample consisted of CD4+ T cells sorted from blood, taken at week 0. The clonotype comes from a human donor with alopecia areata. The chain's CDR3 is CSGGSGPNQPQHF. The CDR3 DNA is TGCAGCGGGGGATCAGGGCCCAATCAGCCCCAGCATTTT. The whole variable domain, filled in from reference TRBV29-1 and TRBJ1-5, reads SAVISQKPSRDICQRGTSLTIQCQVDSQVTMMFWYRQQPGQSLTLIATANQGSEATYESGFVIDKFPISRPNLTFSTLTVSNMSPEDSSIYLCSGGSGPNQPQHFGDGTRLSIL.